This T cell receptor beta chain was recorded in a study of blood T cell repertoires in COVID-19 (dated by TCRdb to 2020 to 2022). With respect to the entire study: Samples covering the acute and convalescent phases of COVID-19 were provided by collaborators in the United States, Italy and Spain. The prospective study material was composed of cDNA or gDNA derived from T cells, B-cell-depleted T cells, or PBMCs. The dataset comprised deeply sampled blood TCRbeta repertoires from subjects exposed to, actively infected with, or recovered from COVID-19. The repertoires were released in a freely available public database intended as a resource for research on the immune response to SARS-CoV-2. The samples were drawn from two sources: the first 160 participants of the ongoing ImmuneRACE study, and 1,000 to 1,500 subjects contributed by 6 global collaborators. The sample metadata nearly always contained a de-identified subject ID, COVID-19 status, age in years and sex. Where available, HLA class I and class II types were taken from metadata supplied by the sample provider and were not determined by assay-based typing.

The immunoSEQ Assay, a bias-controlled multiplex PCR, was used to amplify TCRbeta CDR3 regions from genomic DNA. The paper's data handling went like this. Nucleated cell counts per sample were estimated from amplification of reference gene primers within the assay. To quantify the absolute abundance of each unique TCRbeta CDR3 rearrangement, sequence reads were collapsed and filtered. For each sample, productive Simpson clonality was calculated as the square root of Simpson's diversity index over productive rearrangements. TCRdb obtained this table from immuneACCESS and retained in-frame rearrangements with V and J assigned. These tables miss some clones; where compared with another copy, unresolved V genes account for less than half of the shortfall, and the remainder is unexplained. That table gives V, J and clone size, and the DNA gave D and trimming. The sample table holds tens of thousands of clones, of which roughly 84% were seen once. The ten top clones hold approximately 6.6% of the sample.

Summary of the overall study and its limitations: Clinical and demographic metadata were provided uncurated, with the amount varying by source and participant.

The CDR3, cysteine through phenylalanine, is 16 amino acids long. Only the CDR3 DNA is retained, 48 bases long and in frame from the first base. Trimming leaves V shorter by 4 bases and J shorter by 2 bases, with the junction holding 8 bases beyond the gene matches. CDR1 SGHRS and CDR2 YFSETQ were looked up in the germline V gene. Each collaborating institution followed its own protocols to collect whole blood in K2EDTA tubes. For TCRbeta analysis, collaborators shipped samples in one of three forms: frozen whole blood, isolated PBMCs, or DNA extracted from either of those sample types. As concerns this clone: The antigen this receptor binds is unknown. Base-call qualities are not available, and no considerably larger clone is one nucleotide away.

Recombination connected TRBV5-1 to TRBJ1-3, with TRBD1 identical over 8 junction bases. The sequence came from a man between 45 and 60 years old with active COVID-19. What was sequenced was peripheral blood. The nucleotide sequence is given as TGCGCCAGCAGCCGAACCTGGACAGGGCCTGGAAACACCATATATTTT. It translates as CASSRTWTGPGNTIYF.